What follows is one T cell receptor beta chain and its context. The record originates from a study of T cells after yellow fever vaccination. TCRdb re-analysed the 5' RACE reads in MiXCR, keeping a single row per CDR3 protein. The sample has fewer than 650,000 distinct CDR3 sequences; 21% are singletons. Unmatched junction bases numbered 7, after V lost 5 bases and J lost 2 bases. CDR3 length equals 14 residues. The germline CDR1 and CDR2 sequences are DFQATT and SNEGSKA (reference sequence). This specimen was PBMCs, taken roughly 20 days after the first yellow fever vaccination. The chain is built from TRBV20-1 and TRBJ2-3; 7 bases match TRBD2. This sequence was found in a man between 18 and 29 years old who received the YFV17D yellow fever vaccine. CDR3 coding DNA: TGCAGTGCTCCCCCTAGCGGAACCACAGATACGCAGTATTTT. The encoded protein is CSAPPSGTTDTQYF.